The T cell receptor beta chain described here comes from a study of blood T cell repertoires in COVID-19. The overall study: From T cells, B-cell-depleted T cells, or PBMCs came the material, which was cDNA or gDNA.

Some clones are missing from TCRdb's copy, which holds only in-frame ones; the method was immunoSEQ multiplex PCR. The table has under 300,000 clones, about 79% seen once. CDR3 length: 14 residues. The V gene lost 0 bases and the J gene lost 4 bases, with 8 bases spanning the gap. The receptor comes from a woman of 80 years or more with acute or convalescent COVID-19. Sequenced material: peripheral blood. The chain couples TRBV23-1 to TRBJ2-3, with D unresolved. TRBV23-1 is an ORF; its function is uncertain. CDR3 loop: CASSQSRKADTQYF. Written as DNA, the CDR3 is TGCGCCAGCAGTCAATCGAGGAAAGCAGATACGCAGTATTTT.